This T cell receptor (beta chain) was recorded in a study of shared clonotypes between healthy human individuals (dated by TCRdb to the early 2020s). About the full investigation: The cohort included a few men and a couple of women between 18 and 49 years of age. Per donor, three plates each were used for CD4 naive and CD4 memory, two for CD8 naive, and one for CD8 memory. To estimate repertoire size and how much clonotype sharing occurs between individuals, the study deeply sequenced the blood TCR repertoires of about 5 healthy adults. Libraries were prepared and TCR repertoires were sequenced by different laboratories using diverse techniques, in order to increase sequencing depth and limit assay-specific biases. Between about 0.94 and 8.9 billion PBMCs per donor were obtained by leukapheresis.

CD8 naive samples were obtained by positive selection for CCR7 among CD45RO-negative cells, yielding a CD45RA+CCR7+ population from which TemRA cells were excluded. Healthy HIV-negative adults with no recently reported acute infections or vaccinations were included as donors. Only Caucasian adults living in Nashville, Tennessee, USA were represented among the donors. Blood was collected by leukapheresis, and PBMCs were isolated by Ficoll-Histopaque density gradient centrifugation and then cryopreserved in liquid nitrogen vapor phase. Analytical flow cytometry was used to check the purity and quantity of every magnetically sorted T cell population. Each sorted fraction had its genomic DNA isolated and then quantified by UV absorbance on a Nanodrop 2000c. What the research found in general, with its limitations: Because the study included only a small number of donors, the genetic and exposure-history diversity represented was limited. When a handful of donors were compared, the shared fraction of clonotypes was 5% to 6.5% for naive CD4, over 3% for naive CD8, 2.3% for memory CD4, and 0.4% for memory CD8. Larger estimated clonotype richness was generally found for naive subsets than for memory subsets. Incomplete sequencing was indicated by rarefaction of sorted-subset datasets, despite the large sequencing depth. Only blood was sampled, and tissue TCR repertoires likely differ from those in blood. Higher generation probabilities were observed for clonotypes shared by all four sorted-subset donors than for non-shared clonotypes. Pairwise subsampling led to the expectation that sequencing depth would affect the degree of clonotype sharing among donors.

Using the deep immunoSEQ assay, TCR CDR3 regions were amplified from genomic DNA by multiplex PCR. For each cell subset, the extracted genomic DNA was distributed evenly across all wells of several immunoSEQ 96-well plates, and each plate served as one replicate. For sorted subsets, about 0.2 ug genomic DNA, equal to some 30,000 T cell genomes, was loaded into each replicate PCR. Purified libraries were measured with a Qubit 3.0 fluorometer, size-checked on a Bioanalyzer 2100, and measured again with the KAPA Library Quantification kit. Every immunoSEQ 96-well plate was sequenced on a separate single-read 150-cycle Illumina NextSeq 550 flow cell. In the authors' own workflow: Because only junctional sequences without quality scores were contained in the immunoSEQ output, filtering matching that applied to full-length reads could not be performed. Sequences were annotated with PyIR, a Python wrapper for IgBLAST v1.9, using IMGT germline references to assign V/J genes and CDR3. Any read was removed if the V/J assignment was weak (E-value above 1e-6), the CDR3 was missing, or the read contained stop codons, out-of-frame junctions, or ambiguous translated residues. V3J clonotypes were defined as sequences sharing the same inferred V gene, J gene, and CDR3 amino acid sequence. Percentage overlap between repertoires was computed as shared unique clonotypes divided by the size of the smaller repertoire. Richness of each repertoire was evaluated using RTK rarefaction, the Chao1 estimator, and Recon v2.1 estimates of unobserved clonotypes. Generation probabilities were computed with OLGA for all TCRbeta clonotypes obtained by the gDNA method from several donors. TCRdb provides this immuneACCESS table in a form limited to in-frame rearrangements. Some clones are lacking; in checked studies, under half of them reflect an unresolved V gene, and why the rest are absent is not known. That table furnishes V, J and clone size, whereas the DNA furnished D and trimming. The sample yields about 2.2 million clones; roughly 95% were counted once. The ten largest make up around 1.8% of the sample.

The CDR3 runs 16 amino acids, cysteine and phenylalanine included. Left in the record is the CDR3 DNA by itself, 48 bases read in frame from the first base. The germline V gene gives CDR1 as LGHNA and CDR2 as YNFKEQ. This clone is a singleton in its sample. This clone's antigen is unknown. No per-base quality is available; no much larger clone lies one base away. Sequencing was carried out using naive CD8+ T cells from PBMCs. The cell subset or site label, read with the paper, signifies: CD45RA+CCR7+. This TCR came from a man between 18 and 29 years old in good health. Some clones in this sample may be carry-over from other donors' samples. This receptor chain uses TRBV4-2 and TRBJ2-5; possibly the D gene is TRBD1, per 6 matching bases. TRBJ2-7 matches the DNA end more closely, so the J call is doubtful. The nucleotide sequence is TGTGCCAGCAGCCATGACTTCCGGGACACAGCCTACGAGCAGTACTTC. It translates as CASSHDFRDTAYEQYF.